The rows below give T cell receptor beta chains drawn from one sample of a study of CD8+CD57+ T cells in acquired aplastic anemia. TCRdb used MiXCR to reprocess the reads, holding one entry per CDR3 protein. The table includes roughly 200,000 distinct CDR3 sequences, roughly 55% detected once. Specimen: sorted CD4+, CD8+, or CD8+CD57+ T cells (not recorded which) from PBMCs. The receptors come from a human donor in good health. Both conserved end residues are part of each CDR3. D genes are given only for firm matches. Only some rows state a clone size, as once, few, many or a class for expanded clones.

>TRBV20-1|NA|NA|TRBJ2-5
TGCAGTGCTAGTGTGGCAGTTCAAGAGACCCAGTACTTC
CSASVAVQETQYF
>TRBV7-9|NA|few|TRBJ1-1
TGTGCCAGCAACCCAGTGAACACTGAAGCTTTCTTT
CASNPVNTEAFF
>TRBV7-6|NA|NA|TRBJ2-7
TGTGCCAGCAGCTTAGCCGGGTCGGGGGGCTCCGAGCAGTACTTC
CASSLAGSGGSEQYF
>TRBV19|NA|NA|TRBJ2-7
TGTGCCAGTAATGGGTTTGGACCTGCGATCTACGAGCAGTACTTC
CASNGFGPAIYEQYF
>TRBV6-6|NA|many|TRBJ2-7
TGTGCCAGCAGTTATGCCGGGTCCAACGAGCAGTACTTC
CASSYAGSNEQYF
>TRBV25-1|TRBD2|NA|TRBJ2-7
TGTGCCAGCAGTGACGCCGGGACGGGAGGTTACGAGCAGTACTTC
CASSDAGTGGYEQYF
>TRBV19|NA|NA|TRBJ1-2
TGTGCCAGTAGTATAAGTGGACAGCTCTATGGCTACACCTTC
CASSISGQLYGYTF
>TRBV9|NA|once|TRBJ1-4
TGTGCCAGCAGCGTAGGGCAGGGTCGTGAAAAACTGTTTTTT
CASSVGQGREKLFF
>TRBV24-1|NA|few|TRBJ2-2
TGTGCCATCCAAGGGGTTCCCGGGGAGCTGTTTTTT
CAIQGVPGELFF
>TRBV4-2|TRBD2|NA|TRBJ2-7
TGTGCCAGCAGCCCGAGTGAGCGGGAGGGCCAAAGTGAGCAGTACTTC
CASSPSEREGQSEQYF